The present T cell receptor beta chain was sequenced within a study of T cell therapy after organ transplantation. About the study: Responders numbered eight and nonresponders two among ten patients. Study conclusions and caveats: Post-therapy CD8 clonality change correlated inversely with pretherapy clonality. Antirejection and antiviral medication effects could not be assessed.

As regards this clone: Its antigen is unknown.

Sequencing was performed with immunoSEQ multiplex PCR; in TCRdb, only in-frame clones are kept and a portion is missing. The sample includes about 20,000 clones, 84% seen only once; the top ten take approximately 33%. Time point meaning: 20-29 weeks after completion of therapy. Drug-resistant or recurrent cytomegalovirus affected these solid-organ transplant recipient patients. The germline CDR1 and CDR2 sequences are SNHLY and FYNNEI. The CDR3 covers 14 residues. Trimming stripped 4 bases from V and 4 bases from J, with 11 bases between. Sequencing used CD8+ T cells from blood, obtained after autologous CMV-specific T cell therapy. The TCR sequence derives from a human patient who had received a solid organ transplant and had CMV disease. Some T cells may trace back to the graft donor. This chain links TRBV2 with TRBJ1-5, with D tentatively TRBD1 (6 bases). The CDR3 DNA sequence: TGTGCCAGCAGTGGGACAGCGAATAATCAGCCCCAGCATTTT. Its protein is CASSGTANNQPQHF.